Shown below are 2 T cell receptor beta chains from a single sample sequenced in a study of T cell responses to AZD1222 COVID-19 vaccine. Generated by immunoSEQ multiplex PCR, the TCRdb table keeps only in-frame clones and is missing some. Counted here are more than 150,000 clones, around 90% occurring once; the ten biggest clones make up under 6.5%. This sample comprised peripheral blood, obtained on day 0 of AZD1222 vaccination. The receptors stem from an adult in good health.

V and J are TRBV7-2 and TRBJ2-7; 12 bases agree with TRBD2. V was clipped by 3 bases and J by 6 bases; unmatched bases: 9. This CDR3 is built from 16 residues. Germline assignment: CDR1 SGHTA and CDR2 FQGNSA. CDR3 sequence (DNA): TGTGCCAGCAGCTTTCATCGGACTAGCGGGGAGGGCGAGCAGTACTTC. Amino acids: CASSFHRTSGEGEQYF. Looking up the rest from reference TRBV7-2 and TRBJ2-7 gives the full variable domain: GAGVSQSPSNKVTEKGKDVELRCDPISGHTALYWYRQSLGQGLEFLIYFQGNSAPDKSGLPSDRFSAERTGGSVSTLTIQRTQQEDSAVYLCASSFHRTSGEGEQYFGPGTRLTVT.

The rearrangement links TRBV6-1 to TRBJ1-4; D is unresolved. Germline V gene lookup returns CDR1 MNHNS and CDR2 SASEGT. The V gene lost 4 bases and the J gene lost 4 bases, with 16 bases spanning the gap. The CDR3 is 16 amino acids. The DNA of the CDR3 is TGTGCCAGCAGTGTCTCCCACTCGAAGGGTAATGAAAAACTGTTTTTT. Residues: CASSVSHSKGNEKLFF.